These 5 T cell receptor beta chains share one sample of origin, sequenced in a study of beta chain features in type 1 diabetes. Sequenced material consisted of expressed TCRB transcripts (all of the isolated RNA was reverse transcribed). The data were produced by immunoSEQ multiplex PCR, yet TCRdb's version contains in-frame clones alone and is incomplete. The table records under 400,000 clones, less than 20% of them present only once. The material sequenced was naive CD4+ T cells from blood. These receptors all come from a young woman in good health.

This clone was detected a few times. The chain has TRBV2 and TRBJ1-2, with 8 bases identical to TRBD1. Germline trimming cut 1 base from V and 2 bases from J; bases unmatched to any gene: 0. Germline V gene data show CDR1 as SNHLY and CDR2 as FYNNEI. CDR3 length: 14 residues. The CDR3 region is CASSEGTGNYGYTF. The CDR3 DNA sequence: TGTGCCAGCAGTGAAGGGACAGGGAACTATGGCTACACCTTC.

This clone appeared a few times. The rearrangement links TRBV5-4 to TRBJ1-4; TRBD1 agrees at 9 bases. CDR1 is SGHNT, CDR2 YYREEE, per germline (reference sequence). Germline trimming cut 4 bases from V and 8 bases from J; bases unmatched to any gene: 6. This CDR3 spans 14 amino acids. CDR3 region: CASSAGTGREKLFF. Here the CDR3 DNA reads TGTGCCAGCAGCGCCGGGACAGGGAGGGAAAAACTGTTTTTT.

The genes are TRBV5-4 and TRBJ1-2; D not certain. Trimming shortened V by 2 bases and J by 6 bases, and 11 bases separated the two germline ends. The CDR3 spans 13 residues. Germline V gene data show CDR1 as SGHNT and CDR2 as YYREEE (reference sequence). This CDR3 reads CASSFRGLDGYTF. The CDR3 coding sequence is TGTGCCAGCAGCTTTAGAGGGCTCGATGGCTACACCTTC.

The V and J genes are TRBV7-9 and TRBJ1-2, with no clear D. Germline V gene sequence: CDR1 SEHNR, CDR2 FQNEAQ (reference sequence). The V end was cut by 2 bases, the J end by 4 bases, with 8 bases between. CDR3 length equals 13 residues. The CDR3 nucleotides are TGTGCCAGCAGCTTAAGTAACATCTATGGCTACACCTTC. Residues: CASSLSNIYGYTF.

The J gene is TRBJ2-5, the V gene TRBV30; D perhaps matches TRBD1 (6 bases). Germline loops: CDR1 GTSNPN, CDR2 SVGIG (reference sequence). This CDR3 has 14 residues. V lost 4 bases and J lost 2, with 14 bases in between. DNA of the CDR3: TGTGCCTGGACCAAATTGGACAGTCAAGAGACCCAGTACTTC. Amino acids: CAWTKLDSQETQYF.